These 9 T cell receptor beta chains were all obtained from the same sample, sequenced in a study of shared clonotypes between healthy human individuals. TCRdb's copy holds only in-frame clones and misses some; the assay was immunoSEQ multiplex PCR. Of about 2 million clones listed, 90% to 95% were seen once; the top ten hold 0.13%. Sequenced sample: naive CD4+ T cells sorted from blood. Subset: CD45RA+ positively selected. These receptors were collected from a man younger than 35 in good health.

The CDR3 protein is CASTQGTISRNEQFF. The CDR3 DNA reads TGTGCCAGCACCCAAGGGACTATAAGTAGGAATGAGCAGTTCTTC. The chain recombines TRBV6-5 with TRBJ2-1; 7 positions agree with TRBD2. The V gene's germline CDR1 is MNHEY and CDR2 SVGAGI. Trimming cost V 7 bases and J 7 bases; bases outside gene matches: 13. This CDR3 region has 15 residues.

The chain links TRBV25-1 to TRBJ2-5, with 9 positions matching TRBD2. Germline lookup yields CDR1 MGHDK and CDR2 SYGVNS. The CDR3 contains 15 residues. With V trimmed by 1 base and J by 5 bases, 5 bases remained unmatched. Here the CDR3 DNA reads TGTGCCAGCAGTGAATGGCTAGCGGGGATGGAGACCCAGTACTTC. This encodes CASSEWLAGMETQYF.

This rearrangement joins TRBV2 to TRBJ1-1; possibly TRBD1 for D (5 bases). Trimming pared 9 bases from V and 2 bases from J, leaving 22 bases between. This CDR3 is 16 amino acids long. Germline V gene sequence: CDR1 SNHLY, CDR2 FYNNEI. CDR3 protein: CASVVRGRSLNTEAFF. CDR3 sequence (DNA): TGTGCCAGTGTGGTAAGGGGACGTTCTTTAAACACTGAAGCTTTCTTT. The entire variable domain, with the rest obtained from reference TRBV2 and TRBJ1-1, is as follows: EPEVTQTPSHQVTQMGQEVILRCVPISNHLYFYWYRQILGQKVEFLVSFYNNEISEKSEIFDDQFSVERPDGSNFTLKIRSTKLEDSAMYFCASVVRGRSLNTEAFFGQGTRLTVV.

This clone was seen only once. The V gene is TRBV6-5, the J gene TRBJ1-5; D is possibly TRBD1 (5 bases). The CDR3 covers 16 residues. Germline V gives CDR1 MNHEY, CDR2 SVGAGI. Trimming took 2 bases from V and 2 from J, leaving 13 bases between them. The CDR3 nucleotides read TGTGCCAGCAGTTACCCGGGGCGAATAGGCAATCAGCCCCAGCATTTT. It yields the protein CASSYPGRIGNQPQHF.

The chain recombines TRBV25-1 with TRBJ1-1; 10 positions match TRBD1. The CDR3 length is 14 residues. V was clipped by 7 bases and J by 4 bases; unmatched bases: 6. Germline V gives CDR1 MGHDK, CDR2 SYGVNS. The CDR3 spells CASNGRDRGTEAFF. Written as DNA, the CDR3 is TGTGCCAGCAACGGCCGGGACAGGGGCACTGAAGCTTTCTTT.

The chain combines TRBV6-1 with TRBJ1-5; D call uncertain. CDR3 length: 14 amino acids. Germline V lookup: CDR1 MNHNS, CDR2 SASEGT. V was pared by 2 bases and J by 1 base, with 6 bases between. This chain's CDR3 is CASSENTSNQPQHF. The CDR3 coding sequence is TGTGCCAGCAGTGAAAACACAAGCAATCAGCCCCAGCATTTT.

The V call is TRBV30, the J call TRBJ2-7; no firm D call. The CDR3 consists of 12 residues. V was clipped by 1 base and J by 2 bases, with 6 bases between them. CDR1 GTSNPN and CDR2 SVGIG come from the germline V gene (reference sequence). The chain's CDR3 is CAWSEAPYEQYF. CDR3 bases: TGTGCCTGGAGTGAAGCCCCCTACGAGCAGTACTTC.

Turning to this clone: One end of the junction varies from germline; a read error may be responsible. Other DNA sequences of this sample code for an identical CDR3. CDR3 nucleotides: TGTGCCAGCAGCTTTAATCCGGGTCGGCAGGGTGGCACTGAGGCTTTCTTT. Translating it yields CASSFNPGRQGGTEAFF. The gene calls are TRBV7-9 and TRBJ1-1, with D maybe TRBD1 (5 bases). Germline CDR1 and CDR2: SEHNR and FQNEAQ (reference sequence). The CDR3 contains 17 residues.

This chain joins TRBV28 and TRBJ2-5; tentative D call: TRBD2 (6 bases). The length of the CDR3 is 14 residues. Germline CDR1 MDHEN, CDR2 SYDVKM. Trimming removed 4 bases at V and 5 bases at J, with 14 bases between. The CDR3 nucleotides are TGTGCCAGCAGTTCGACTAGGCGGGGTGAGACCCAGTACTTC. It yields the protein CASSSTRRGETQYF.